This T cell receptor beta chain was sequenced in a study of beta chain features in type 1 diabetes. Study summary: Summed over all samples, the examined sorted cells came to 85 million to 140 million. Points from the study as a whole: Type 1 diabetes patients had moderately but significantly shorter TCRB CDR3s in all four CD4+ subsets.

With 7 bases removed from V and 4 bases from J, the gap between germline ends came to 10 bases. Germline V gene sequence: CDR1 GTSNPN, CDR2 SVGIG (reference sequence). CDR3 length: 12 residues. Reverse transcribing all isolated RNA meant expressed TCRB transcripts were sequenced. A few million reads, on average, came from each naive, central memory and regulatory T cell sample. TCRdb's table, derived via immunoSEQ multiplex PCR, lists solely in-frame clones and lacks some. The sample lists about 160,000 clones; about 9% were seen once. Remarks on this clone: Its target is not known.

The V gene is TRBV30, the J gene TRBJ2-2, with unresolved D. This clonotype was sampled from a woman in her 30s with type 1 diabetes. The specimen was central memory CD4+ T cells from blood. CDR3 in DNA: TGTGCCTACAGTTTGGCCACCGGGGAGCTGTTTTTT. Translating it yields CAYSLATGELFF.